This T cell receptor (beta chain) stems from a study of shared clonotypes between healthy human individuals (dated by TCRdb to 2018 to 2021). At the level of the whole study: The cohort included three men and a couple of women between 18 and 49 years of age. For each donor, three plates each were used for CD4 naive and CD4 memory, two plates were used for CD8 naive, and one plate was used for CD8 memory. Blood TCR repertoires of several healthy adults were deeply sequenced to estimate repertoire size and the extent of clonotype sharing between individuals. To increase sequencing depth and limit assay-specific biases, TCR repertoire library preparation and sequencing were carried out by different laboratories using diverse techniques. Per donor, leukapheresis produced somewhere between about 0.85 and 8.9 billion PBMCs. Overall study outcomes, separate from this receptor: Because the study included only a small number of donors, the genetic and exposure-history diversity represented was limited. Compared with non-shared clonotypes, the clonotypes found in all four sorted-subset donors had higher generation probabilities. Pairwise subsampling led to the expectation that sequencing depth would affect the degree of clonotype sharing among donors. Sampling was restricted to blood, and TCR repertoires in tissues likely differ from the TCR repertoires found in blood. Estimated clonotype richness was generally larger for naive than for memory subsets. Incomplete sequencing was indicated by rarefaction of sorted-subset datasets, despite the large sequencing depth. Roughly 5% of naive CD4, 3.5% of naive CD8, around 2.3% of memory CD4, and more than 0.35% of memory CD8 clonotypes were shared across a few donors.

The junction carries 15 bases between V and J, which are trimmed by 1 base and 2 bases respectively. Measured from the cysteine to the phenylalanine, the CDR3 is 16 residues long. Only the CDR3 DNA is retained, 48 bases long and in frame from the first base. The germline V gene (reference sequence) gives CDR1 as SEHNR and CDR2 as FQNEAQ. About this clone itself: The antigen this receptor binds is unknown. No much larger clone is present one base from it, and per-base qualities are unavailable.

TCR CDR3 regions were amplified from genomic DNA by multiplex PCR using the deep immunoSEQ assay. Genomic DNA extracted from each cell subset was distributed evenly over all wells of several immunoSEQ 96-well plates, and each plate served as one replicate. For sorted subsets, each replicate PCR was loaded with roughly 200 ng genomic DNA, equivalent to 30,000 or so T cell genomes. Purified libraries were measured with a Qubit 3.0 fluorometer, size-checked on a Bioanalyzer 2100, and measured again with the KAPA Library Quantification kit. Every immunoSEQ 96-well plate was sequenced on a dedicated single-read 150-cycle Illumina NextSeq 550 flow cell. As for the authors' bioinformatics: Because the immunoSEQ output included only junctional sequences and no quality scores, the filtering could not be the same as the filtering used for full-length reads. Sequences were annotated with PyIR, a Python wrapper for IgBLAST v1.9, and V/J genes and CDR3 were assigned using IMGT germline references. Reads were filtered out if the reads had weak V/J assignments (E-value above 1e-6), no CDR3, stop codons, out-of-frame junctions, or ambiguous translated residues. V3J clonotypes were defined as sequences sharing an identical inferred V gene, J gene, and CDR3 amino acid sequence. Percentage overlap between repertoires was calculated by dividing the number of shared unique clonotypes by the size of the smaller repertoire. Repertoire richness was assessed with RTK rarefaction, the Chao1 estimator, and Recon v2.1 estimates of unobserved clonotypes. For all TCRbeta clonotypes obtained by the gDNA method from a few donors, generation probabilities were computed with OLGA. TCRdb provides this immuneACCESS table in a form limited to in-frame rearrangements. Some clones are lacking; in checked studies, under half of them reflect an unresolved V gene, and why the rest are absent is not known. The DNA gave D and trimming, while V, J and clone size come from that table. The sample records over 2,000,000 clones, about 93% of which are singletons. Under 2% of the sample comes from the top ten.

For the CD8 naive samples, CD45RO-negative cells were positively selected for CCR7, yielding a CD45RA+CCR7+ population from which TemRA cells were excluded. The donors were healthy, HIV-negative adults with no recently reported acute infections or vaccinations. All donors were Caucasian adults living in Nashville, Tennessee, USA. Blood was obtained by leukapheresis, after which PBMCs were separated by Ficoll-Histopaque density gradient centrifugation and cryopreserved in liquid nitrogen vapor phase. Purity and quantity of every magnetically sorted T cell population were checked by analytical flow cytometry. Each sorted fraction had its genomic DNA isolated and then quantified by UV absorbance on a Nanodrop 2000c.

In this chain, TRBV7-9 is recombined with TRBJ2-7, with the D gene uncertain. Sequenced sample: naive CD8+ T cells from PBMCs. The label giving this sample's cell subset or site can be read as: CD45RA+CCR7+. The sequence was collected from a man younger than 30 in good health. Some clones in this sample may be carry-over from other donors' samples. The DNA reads TGTGCCAGCAGCTTAGGTCTGCCCCAAGCCCCCTACGAGCAGTACTTC. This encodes CASSLGLPQAPYEQYF.